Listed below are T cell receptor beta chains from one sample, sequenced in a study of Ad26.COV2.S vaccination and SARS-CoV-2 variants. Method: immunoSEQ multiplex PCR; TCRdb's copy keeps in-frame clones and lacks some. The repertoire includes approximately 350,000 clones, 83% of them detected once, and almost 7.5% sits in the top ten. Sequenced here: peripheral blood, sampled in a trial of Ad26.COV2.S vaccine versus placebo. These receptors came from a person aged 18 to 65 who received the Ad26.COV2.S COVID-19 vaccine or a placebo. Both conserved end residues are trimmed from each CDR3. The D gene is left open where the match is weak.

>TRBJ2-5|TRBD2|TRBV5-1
ASSSTGTSGTAETQY
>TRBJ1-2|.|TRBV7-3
ASSLTPGPGGYGYT
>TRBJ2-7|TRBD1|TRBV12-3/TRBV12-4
ASSDRVHGEQY
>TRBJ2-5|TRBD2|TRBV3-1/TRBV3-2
ASSQVGRSGGAGETQY
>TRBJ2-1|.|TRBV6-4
ARRSNEQF
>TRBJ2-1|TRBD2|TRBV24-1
ATSDPGTSGLPEQF
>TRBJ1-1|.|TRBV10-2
ASSELALAGDTEAF
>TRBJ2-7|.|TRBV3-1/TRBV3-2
ASSPYKETTYEQY
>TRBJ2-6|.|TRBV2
ASTWDGHSGANVLT
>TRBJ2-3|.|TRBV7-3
ASSTSSADTQY
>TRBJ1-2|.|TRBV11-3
ASSLDQEDGYT
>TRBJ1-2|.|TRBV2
ASSPAGARYT
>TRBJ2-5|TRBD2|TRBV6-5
ASSYSPTSGQETQY